These T cell receptor beta chains were read from a single sample in a study of blood T cell repertoires in COVID-19. Here immunoSEQ multiplex PCR was the method, and the copy in TCRdb shows in-frame clones only, minus some. The sample gives 110,000 to 150,000 clones, approximately 80% of which show up once; almost 6.5% is in the top ten. The sequencing sample was made of peripheral blood. These receptors were collected from a human donor in a cohort sampled during active COVID-19. The CDR3 runs from the conserved cysteine through the conserved F or W. The order of the fields is V gene, D gene, J gene, CDR3 protein. D genes are given only for firm matches.

TRBV29-1	TRBD1	TRBJ1-1	CSVGTGGTLGVDTEAFF
TRBV19	TRBD1	TRBJ1-2	CASQSPGQGNYGYTF
TRBV7-2	-	TRBJ2-7	CASNPGRGYEQYF
TRBV2	TRBD2	TRBJ2-3	CASTQPGLARDTQYF
TRBV20-1	TRBD1	TRBJ2-5	CSASDRGETQYF
TRBV7-9	-	TRBJ2-3	CASSLGVGSDTQYF
TRBV6-5	-	TRBJ1-1	CASAENTEAFF
TRBV3-1/TRBV3-2	-	TRBJ2-5	CASSQDLQVQETQYF
TRBV4-2	-	TRBJ1-3	CASSQSTGLAGNTIYF
TRBV3-1/TRBV3-2	TRBD2	TRBJ2-7	CASSQGGGARYEQYF
TRBV6-5	-	TRBJ2-7	CASSSRLSASSYEQYF
TRBV4-2	-	TRBJ2-1	CASSIEGEQFF
TRBV7-2	-	TRBJ1-3	CASSLATSRVGGNTIYF
TRBV3-1/TRBV3-2	-	TRBJ2-2	CASSQGRTNTGELFF
TRBV6-5	-	TRBJ1-5	CASSYGGAQHF
TRBV19	-	TRBJ2-3	CASSLLGGPTDTQYF
TRBV25-1	-	TRBJ2-2	CASSEAGPNTGELFF
TRBV5-4	-	TRBJ2-3	CASSLSIADTQYF
TRBV9	TRBD1	TRBJ1-1	CASSVVQGAMAEAFF
TRBV11-1	TRBD1	TRBJ1-1	CASSLTGAGTEAFF
TRBV6-6	TRBD2	TRBJ2-1	CASTQLLAGGNNEQFF
TRBV5-1	-	TRBJ2-5	CASSPRRGLVETQYF
TRBV19	-	TRBJ2-5	CASSIVGDRAQYF
TRBV5-1	TRBD2	TRBJ2-7	CASSREGNYEQYF
TRBV11-2	-	TRBJ1-1	CASSLVAGNTEAFF
TRBV3-1/TRBV3-2	-	TRBJ2-3	CASSPSTSTDTQYF
TRBV6-5	-	TRBJ1-1	CASSYSSRGNAFF
TRBV7-8	TRBD1	TRBJ2-3	CASSSGQGLRTDTQYF
TRBV9	TRBD1	TRBJ2-2	CASSTQGAYGELFF
TRBV7-3	TRBD1	TRBJ1-3	CANSWTGADSGNTIYF
TRBV18	-	TRBJ2-7	CASSRLGGRPGSEEQYF
TRBV15	-	TRBJ1-1	CATSRDTQRTEAFF
TRBV3-1/TRBV3-2	-	TRBJ2-7	CASSQEQNKQYF
TRBV4-1	TRBD2	TRBJ2-7	CASSRDRGSGGPYEQYF
TRBV5-5	TRBD1	TRBJ2-7	CASSPSRDRVVYEQYF
TRBV2	TRBD1	TRBJ2-1	CASSPPGQGYEQFF
TRBV4-1	-	TRBJ2-1	CASSQVENHEQFF
TRBV3-1/TRBV3-2	-	TRBJ2-7	CASSRRGSWDEQYF
TRBV30	TRBD1	TRBJ2-7	CAWSRGQGASYEQYF
TRBV10-3	-	TRBJ1-3	CAISALAGFGNTIYF
TRBV12-3/TRBV12-4	-	TRBJ2-3	CASTRTGWSQYF
TRBV19	-	TRBJ1-1	CASSIKGPSGGASFF
TRBV5-5	TRBD1	TRBJ1-3	CASSPNSGQGSGNTIYF
TRBV5-5	-	TRBJ2-2	CASSRMTVTTGELFF
TRBV4-3	TRBD2	TRBJ2-3	CASSQDRPRTSGANTDTQYF
TRBV6-5	TRBD1	TRBJ2-2	CASSSTGYTGELFF
TRBV6-5	-	TRBJ2-5	CASSYSWRQETQYF
TRBV9	-	TRBJ2-2	CASSVSRVTGELFF
TRBV4-3	-	TRBJ1-6	CASAQVLGSPLHF
TRBV20-1	-	TRBJ2-5	CSARTQETQYF
TRBV29-1	TRBD1	TRBJ2-1	CSVDDRATAYNEQFF